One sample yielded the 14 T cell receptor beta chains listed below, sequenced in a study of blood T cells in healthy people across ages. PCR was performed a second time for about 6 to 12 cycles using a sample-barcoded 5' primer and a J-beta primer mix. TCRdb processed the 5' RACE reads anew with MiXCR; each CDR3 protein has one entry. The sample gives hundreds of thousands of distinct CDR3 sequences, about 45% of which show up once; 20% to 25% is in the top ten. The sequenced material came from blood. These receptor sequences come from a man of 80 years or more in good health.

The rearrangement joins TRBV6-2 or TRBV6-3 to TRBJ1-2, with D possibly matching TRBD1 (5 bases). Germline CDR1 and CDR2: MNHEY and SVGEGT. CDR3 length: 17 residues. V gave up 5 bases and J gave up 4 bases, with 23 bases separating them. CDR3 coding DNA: TGTGCCAGCAGTCCCCGGGACGGAAACTACCGCGGCTATGGCTACACCTTC. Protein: CASSPRDGNYRGYGYTF.

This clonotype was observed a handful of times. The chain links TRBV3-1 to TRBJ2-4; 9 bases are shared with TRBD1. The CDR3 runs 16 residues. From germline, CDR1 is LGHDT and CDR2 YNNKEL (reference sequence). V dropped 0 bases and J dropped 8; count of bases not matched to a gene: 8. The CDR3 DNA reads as TGTGCCAGCAGCCAAGAGAGGGGACAGGGTCGAGACATTCAGTACTTC. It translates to CASSQERGQGRDIQYF.

CDR3 sequence reads: CASSQVTASYEQYF. In DNA, the CDR3 is TGTGCCAGCAGCCAAGTGACAGCCTCCTACGAGCAGTACTTC. The chain employs TRBV12-3 or TRBV12-4 and TRBJ2-7, with a possible D match to TRBD1 (5 bases). V was pared by 6 bases and J by 0 bases, with 12 bases between. The CDR3 runs to 14 residues.

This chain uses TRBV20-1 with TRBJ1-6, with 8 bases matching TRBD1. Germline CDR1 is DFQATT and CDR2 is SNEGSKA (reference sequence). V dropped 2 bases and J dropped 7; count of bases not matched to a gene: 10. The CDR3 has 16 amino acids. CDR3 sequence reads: CSARIGLGDRNSPLHF. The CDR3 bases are TGCAGTGCTAGAATAGGGTTAGGGGACAGGAATTCACCCCTCCACTTT.

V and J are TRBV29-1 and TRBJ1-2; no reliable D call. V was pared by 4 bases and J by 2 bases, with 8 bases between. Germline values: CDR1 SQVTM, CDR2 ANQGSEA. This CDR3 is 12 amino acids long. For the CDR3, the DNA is TGCAGCGTTGGGACGGGGAACTATGGCTACACCTTC. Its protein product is CSVGTGNYGYTF.

The CDR3 reads CASSAGRGNTEAFF. The CDR3 nucleotides are TGTGCCAGCAGCGCGGGGCGCGGGAATACTGAAGCTTTCTTT. The chain links TRBV7-2 to TRBJ1-1; possibly TRBD1 for D (5 bases). Trimming cost V 5 bases and J 5 bases, with 15 bases left between them. Germline-derived CDR1 and CDR2 are SGHTA and FQGNSA. CDR3 length: 14 amino acids.

CDR3 amino acids: CSALGRGGNYEKLFF. DNA for the CDR3: TGCAGTGCCTTGGGCAGGGGGGGTAATTATGAAAAACTGTTTTTT. V is TRBV20-1 and J is TRBJ1-4; 7 bases agree with TRBD1. The V gene end was trimmed by 6 bases and the J gene end by 6 bases; junction bases not matched to a gene: 13. The CDR3 length is 15 residues. In germline, CDR1 is DFQATT, CDR2 SNEGSKA (reference sequence).

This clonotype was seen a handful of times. The CDR3 spells CASSGRQGGNEQFF. The DNA for the CDR3 is TGTGCCAGCAGCGGCAGACAGGGGGGGAATGAGCAGTTCTTC. V and J are TRBV7-9 and TRBJ2-1; 9 nucleotides match TRBD1. Germline V gene sequence: CDR1 SEHNR, CDR2 FQNEAQ (reference sequence). This CDR3 has 14 amino acids. Unmatched junction bases numbered 6, after V lost 5 bases and J lost 7 bases.

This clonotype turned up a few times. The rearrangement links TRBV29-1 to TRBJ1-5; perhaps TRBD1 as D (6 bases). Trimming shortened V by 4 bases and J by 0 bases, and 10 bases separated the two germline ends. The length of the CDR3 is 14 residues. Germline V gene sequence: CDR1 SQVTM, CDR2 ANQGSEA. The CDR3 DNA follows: TGCAGCGTTGGGGGGGCTTATAGCAATCAGCCCCAGCATTTT. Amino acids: CSVGGAYSNQPQHF.

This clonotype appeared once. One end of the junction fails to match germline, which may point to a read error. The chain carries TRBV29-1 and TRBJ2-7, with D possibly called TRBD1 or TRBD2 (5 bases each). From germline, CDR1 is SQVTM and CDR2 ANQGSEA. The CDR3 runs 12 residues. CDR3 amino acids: CGVDGGSYEQYF. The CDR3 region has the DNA TGCGGCGTGGATGGGGGCTCCTACGAGCAGTACTTC.

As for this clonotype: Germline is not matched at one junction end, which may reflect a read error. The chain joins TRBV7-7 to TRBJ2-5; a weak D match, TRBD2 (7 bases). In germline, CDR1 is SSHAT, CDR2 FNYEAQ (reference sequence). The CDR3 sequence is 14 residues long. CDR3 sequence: CASSPRRGQETQYF. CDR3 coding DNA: TGTGCTAGCAGCCCCCGGCGGGGGCAGGAGACCCAGTACTTC.

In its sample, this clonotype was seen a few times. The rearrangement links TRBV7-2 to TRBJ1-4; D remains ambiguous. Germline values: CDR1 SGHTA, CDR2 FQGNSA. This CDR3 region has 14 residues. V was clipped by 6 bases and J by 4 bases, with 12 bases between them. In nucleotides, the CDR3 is TGTGCCAGCAGTTTTGGAGCCCTTAATGAAAAACTGTTTTTT. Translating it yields CASSFGALNEKLFF.

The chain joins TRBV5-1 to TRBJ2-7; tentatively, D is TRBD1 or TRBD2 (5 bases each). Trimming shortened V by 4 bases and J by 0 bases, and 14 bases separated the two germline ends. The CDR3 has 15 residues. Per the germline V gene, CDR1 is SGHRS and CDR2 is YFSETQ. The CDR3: CASSDEGRNSYEQYF. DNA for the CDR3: TGCGCCAGCAGCGACGAGGGACGGAACTCCTACGAGCAGTACTTC.

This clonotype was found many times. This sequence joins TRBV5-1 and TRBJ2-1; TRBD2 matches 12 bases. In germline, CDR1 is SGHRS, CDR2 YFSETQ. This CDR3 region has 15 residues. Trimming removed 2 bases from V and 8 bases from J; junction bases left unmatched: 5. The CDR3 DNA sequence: TGCGCCAGCAGCTTAACTAGCGGGGGGCTGCATGAGCAGTTCTTC. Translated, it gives CASSLTSGGLHEQFF. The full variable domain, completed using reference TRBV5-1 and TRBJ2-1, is KAGVTQTPRYLIKTRGQQVTLSCSPISGHRSVSWYQQTPGQGLQFLFEYFSETQRNKGNFPGRFSGRQFSNSRSEMNVSTLELGDSALYLCASSLTSGGLHEQFFGPGTRLTVL.